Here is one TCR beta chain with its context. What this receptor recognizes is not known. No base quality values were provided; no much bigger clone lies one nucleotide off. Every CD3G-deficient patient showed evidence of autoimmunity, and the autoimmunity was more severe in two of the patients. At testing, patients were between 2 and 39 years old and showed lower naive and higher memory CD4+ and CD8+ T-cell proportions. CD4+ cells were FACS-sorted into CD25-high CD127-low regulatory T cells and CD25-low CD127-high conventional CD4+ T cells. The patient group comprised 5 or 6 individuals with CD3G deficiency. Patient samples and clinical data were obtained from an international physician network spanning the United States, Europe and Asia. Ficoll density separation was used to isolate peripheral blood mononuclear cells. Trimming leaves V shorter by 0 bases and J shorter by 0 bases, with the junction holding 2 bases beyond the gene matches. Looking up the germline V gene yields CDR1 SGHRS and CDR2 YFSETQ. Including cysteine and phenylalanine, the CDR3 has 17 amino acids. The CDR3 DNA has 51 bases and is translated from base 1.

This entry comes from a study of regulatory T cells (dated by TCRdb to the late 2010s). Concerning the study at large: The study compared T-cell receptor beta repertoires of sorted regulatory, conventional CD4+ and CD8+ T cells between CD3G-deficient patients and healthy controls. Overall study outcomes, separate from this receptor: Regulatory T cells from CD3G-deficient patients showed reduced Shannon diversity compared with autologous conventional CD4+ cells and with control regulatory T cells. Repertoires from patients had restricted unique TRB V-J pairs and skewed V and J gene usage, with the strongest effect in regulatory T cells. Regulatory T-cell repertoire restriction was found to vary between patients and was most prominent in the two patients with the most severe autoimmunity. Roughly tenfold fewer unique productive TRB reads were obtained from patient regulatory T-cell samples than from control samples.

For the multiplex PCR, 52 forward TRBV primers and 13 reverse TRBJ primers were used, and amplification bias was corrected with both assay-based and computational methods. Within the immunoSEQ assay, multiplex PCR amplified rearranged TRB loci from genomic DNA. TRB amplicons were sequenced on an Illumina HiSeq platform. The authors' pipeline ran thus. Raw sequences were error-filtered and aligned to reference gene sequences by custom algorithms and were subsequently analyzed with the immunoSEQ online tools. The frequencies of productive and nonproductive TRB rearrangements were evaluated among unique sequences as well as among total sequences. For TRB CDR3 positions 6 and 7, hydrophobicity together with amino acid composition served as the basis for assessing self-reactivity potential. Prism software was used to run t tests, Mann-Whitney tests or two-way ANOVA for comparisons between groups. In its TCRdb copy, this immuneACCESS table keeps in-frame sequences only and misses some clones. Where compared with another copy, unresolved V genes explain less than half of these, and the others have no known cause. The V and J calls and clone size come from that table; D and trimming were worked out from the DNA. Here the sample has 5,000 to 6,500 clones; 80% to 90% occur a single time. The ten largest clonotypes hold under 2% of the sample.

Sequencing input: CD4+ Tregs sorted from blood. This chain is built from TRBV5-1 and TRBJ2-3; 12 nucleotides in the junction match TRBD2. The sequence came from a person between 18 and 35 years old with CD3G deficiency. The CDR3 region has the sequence CASSLAGLAGSTDTQYF. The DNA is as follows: TGCGCCAGCAGCTTGGCCGGACTAGCGGGAAGCACAGATACGCAGTATTTT.